The entry below describes one TCR beta chain. Mismatch with germline at one junction end may stem from a read error. The germline CDR1 and CDR2 sequences are MDHEN and SYDVKM. The CDR3 totals 14 residues. The source of the sample is a study of blood T cells in healthy people across ages. For the second PCR, which ran for roughly 7 to 11 cycles, a sample-barcoded 5' primer and a J-beta primer mix were used. A single record per CDR3 protein comes from TCRdb applying MiXCR to the 5' RACE reads. The sample comprises some 760,000 distinct CDR3 sequences, around a quarter of which are singletons, and 9.4% rests with the top ten. These data were likewise used in another study, on T cells of mothers and their children. That investigation notes: Healthy Caucasian mothers, three in number, and their six children were the donors.

V is TRBV28 and J is TRBJ2-1, with 9 bases fitting TRBD2. Sequencing was done on a sample of blood. The sequence derives from a boy between 10 and 17 years old in good health. The CDR3 loop reads CAGSSLAGWDEQFF. The CDR3 DNA is TGTGCCGGCAGTTCTCTAGCGGGGTGGGATGAGCAGTTCTTC.